Sequencing of this T cell receptor (beta chain) was carried out in a study of T cell responses to AZD1222 COVID-19 vaccine. Whole-study results and caveats: Spike-spanning, vaccine-associated CD4 TCRs were dominant at 160-218 and 743-854. The study identified only five or six AZD1222 recipients as seropositive at baseline. Vaccination with two AZD1222 doses was followed by a rise in Spike-specific TCR breadth and depth. Among the donors, most were white British and more were female, and clonal diversity was possibly underestimated.

Regarding this clone: The antigen remains undetermined.

TCRdb keeps only in-frame clones here, not all; method: immunoSEQ multiplex PCR. This table holds approximately 120,000 clones, 70% to 90% found once. CDR1 and CDR2 (germline): MNHEY, SVGAGI. The CDR3 sequence is 14 residues long. V lost 8 bases to trimming and J lost 2 bases; unmatched junction nucleotides: 4. This TCR derives from an adult who received the AZD1222 COVID-19 vaccine. The J gene is TRBJ1-5, the V gene TRBV6-5, with TRBD1 matching 9 bases. The sequences come from peripheral blood, collected 28 days after the second AZD1222 dose. Here the CDR3 reads CASGGDRGNQPQHF. The CDR3 DNA follows: TGTGCCAGCGGAGGGGACAGGGGCAATCAGCCCCAGCATTTT.